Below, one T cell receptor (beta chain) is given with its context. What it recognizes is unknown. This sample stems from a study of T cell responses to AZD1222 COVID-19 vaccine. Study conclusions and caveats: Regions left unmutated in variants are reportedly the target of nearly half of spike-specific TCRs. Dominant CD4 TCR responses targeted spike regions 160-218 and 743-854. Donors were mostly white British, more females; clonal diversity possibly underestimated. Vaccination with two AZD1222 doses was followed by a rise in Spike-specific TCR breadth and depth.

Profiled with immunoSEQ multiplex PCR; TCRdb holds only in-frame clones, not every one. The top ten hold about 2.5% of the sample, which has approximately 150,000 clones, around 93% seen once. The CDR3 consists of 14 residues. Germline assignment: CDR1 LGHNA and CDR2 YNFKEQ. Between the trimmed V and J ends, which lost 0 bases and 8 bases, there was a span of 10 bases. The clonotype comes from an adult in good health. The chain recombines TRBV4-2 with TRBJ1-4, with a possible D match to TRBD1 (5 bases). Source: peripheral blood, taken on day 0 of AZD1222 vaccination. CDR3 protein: CASSQDGGGEKLFF. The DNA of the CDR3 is TGTGCCAGCAGCCAAGATGGGGGTGGCGAAAAACTGTTTTTT.